This T cell receptor (beta chain) was recovered during a study of cytomegalovirus exposure and HLA in healthy donors. Note on this clone: Its antigen remains unknown.

Study-wide results and limits: A few chains linked to CMV were shown in vitro to be specific for CMV antigens.

Measured with immunoSEQ multiplex PCR; TCRdb has only the in-frame clones, and not every one. The sample has around 300,000 clones, 88% seen once; the top ten hold around 0.96%. These donors were members of the approximately 110-subject validation cohort, a group separate from the approximately 680-subject first cohort. The source is a man in his thirties or forties in good health and CMV-seronegative. Material for sequencing was PBMCs.

CDR3 region: CASSLSGGQGDEQYF. CDR3 nucleotide sequence: TGTGCCAGCAGCTTGAGTGGCGGACAGGGGGACGAGCAGTACTTC. V is TRBV5-4 and J is TRBJ2-7, with TRBD1 matching over 10 bases. Per germline, CDR1 SGHNT and CDR2 YYREEE (reference sequence). The CDR3 has 15 amino acids. Germline trimming cut 1 base from V and 5 bases from J; bases unmatched to any gene: 6. The full variable domain, its missing parts supplied by reference TRBV5-4 and TRBJ2-7, is ETGVTQSPTHLIKTRGQQVTLRCSSQSGHNTVSWYQQALGQGPQFIFQYYREEENGRGNFPPRFSGLQFPNYSSELNVNALELDDSALYLCASSLSGGQGDEQYFGPGTRLTVT.